The 3 T cell receptor beta chains reported below all come from one sample, sequenced in a study of identical twins. Each CDR3 protein gets one entry after TCRdb re-called the 5' RACE reads with MiXCR. The sample lists 540,000 or so distinct CDR3 sequences, approximately 20% seen once, with about 0.48% in the top ten. This sample was also put to use in a study of yellow fever vaccine responses in identical twins.

Material for sequencing was CD4+ T cells sorted from blood. These receptor sequences come from a woman aged 18-29 years in good health.

The chain has TRBV5-5 and TRBJ2-2; 13 nucleotides agree with TRBD2. The CDR3 runs to 16 residues. V gave up 6 bases and J gave up 7 bases; unmatched junction bases: 9. Germline lookup yields CDR1 SGHKS and CDR2 YYEKEE (reference sequence). CDR3: CASKSGTSGTVGELFF. Here the CDR3 DNA reads TGTGCCAGCAAATCCGGGACTAGCGGGACGGTCGGGGAGCTGTTTTTT.

This clonotype was seen a handful of times. The CDR3 DNA reads as TGTGCCAGCAGAAGACCGGGACAGGGCCGCGAGCAGTACTTC. Amino acid sequence: CASRRPGQGREQYF. The chain links TRBV2 to TRBJ2-7, with 9 nucleotides matching TRBD1. Germline V gene data show CDR1 as SNHLY and CDR2 as FYNNEI. This CDR3 is built from 14 residues. V lost 6 bases and J lost 6; bases outside the gene matches: 9.

The V call is TRBV19, the J call TRBJ2-3; D ambiguous. The germline gives CDR1 LNHDA, CDR2 SQIVND (reference sequence). The CDR3 is made up of 14 amino acids. Deletions cut 3 bases from V and 2 bases from J, with 9 bases between. The CDR3: CASSIPWSTDTQYF. The CDR3 nucleotides are TGTGCCAGTAGTATCCCGTGGTCCACAGATACGCAGTATTTT.